The clone carrying this T cell receptor beta chain was detected many times. What it recognizes is unknown. The sample belongs to a study of Graves' ophthalmopathy and Graves' hyperthyroidism. Background on the study: Peripheral blood was gathered at first diagnosis, ahead of any treatment whatsoever. The study's findings and limits: Sensitivity of roughly 64% and specificity of 72% to 80% were achieved by the model that predicted ophthalmopathy progression.

A duration under 3 months, NOSPECS ≥4, CAS ≥3 and moderate-to-severe activity characterized the donors with ophthalmopathy. The germline V and J ends were trimmed by 6 bases and 7 bases, with 16 bases remaining between them. The CDR3 extends over 13 amino acids. Germline V gives CDR1 SNHLY, CDR2 FYNNEI. Beta-chain TCR CDR3 regions were amplified from RNA transcripts. The first round was an RT-PCR with HTBI primers, and the second round was a multiplex PCR. TCRdb processed the multiplex PCR reads anew with MiXCR; each CDR3 protein has one entry. The table shows approximately 700,000 distinct CDR3 sequences, with 40% occurring only once.

This sequence originates from an adult man with Graves' ophthalmopathy. The V gene is TRBV2, the J gene TRBJ2-7; a possible D gene is TRBD1 (6 bases). The specimen sequenced was peripheral blood. CDR3 nucleotide sequence: TGTGCCAGCAGCGGTACTAAGGGGGTTGAGCAGTACTTC. Translating gives CASSGTKGVEQYF.